This is a list of T cell receptor beta chains from one sample in a study of molecular identifiers for immune sequencing clone quantification. TCRdb called the PCR reads again in MiXCR, with one record for every CDR3 protein. Among 88,000 or so distinct CDR3 sequences listed, roughly 23% were seen once. The sequenced sample was naive CD8+ T cells from blood, with Jurkat cell RNA spiked in. The receptors stem from a human donor in good health. Some libraries in this study had Jurkat cell RNA spiked in. Each CDR3 is given with its conserved first and last residue. A D gene is named only where the DNA matches it firmly. Only some rows state a clone size, as once, few, many or a class for expanded clones.

v_call	j_call	cdr3_length	d_call	clone_size	cdr3_aa	cdr3_nt
TRBV4-3	TRBJ1-1	14	NA	many	CASSQGLGDTEAFF	TGCGCCAGCAGCCAAGGGCTGGGGGACACTGAAGCTTTCTTT
TRBV2	TRBJ1-4	16	TRBD1	many	CASSTGQGAANEKLFF	TGTGCCAGCAGTACGGGACAGGGGGCGGCTAATGAAAAACTGTTTTTT
TRBV5-5	TRBJ1-5	17	NA	many	CASSLAGERGSNQPQHF	TGTGCCAGCAGCCTGGCAGGTGAGCGGGGGAGCAATCAGCCCCAGCATTTT
TRBV2	TRBJ2-5	14	NA	many	CASSEEFSTGTQYF	TGTGCCAGCAGTGAAGAGTTCTCCACCGGGACCCAGTACTTC
TRBV7-9	TRBJ1-1	15	TRBD1	NA	CASSSTGYGYTEAFF	TGTGCCAGCAGCTCGACAGGGTATGGGTACACTGAAGCTTTCTTT
TRBV12-3/TRBV12-4	TRBJ2-7	14	TRBD1	NA	CASSHGDRFYEQYF	TGTGCCAGCAGTCACGGGGACAGGTTCTACGAGCAGTACTTC
TRBV2	TRBJ2-7	14	NA	NA	CASSEEGVSYEQYF	TGTGCCAGCAGTGAAGAGGGAGTCTCCTACGAGCAGTACTTC
TRBV19	TRBJ1-1	17	NA	few	CASSIDSSTGTNTEAFF	TGTGCCAGTAGTATAGATTCTTCAACAGGGACGAACACTGAAGCTTTCTTT
TRBV2	TRBJ1-2	15	TRBD1	few	CASSGTGTGAYGYTF	TGTGCCAGCAGTGGAACCGGGACAGGGGCCTATGGCTACACCTTC
TRBV9	TRBJ1-1	18	TRBD1	many	CASSVEPLQGALLTEAFF	TGTGCCAGCAGCGTAGAACCCTTGCAGGGGGCACTTCTAACTGAAGCTTTCTTT
TRBV5-6	TRBJ1-1	14	NA	many	CASSLGGKYTEAFF	TGTGCCAGCAGCTTGGGAGGGAAGTACACTGAAGCTTTCTTT
TRBV12-3/TRBV12-4	TRBJ1-5	13	NA	few	CASSRWANQPQHF	TGTGCCAGCAGCCGTTGGGCCAATCAGCCCCAGCATTTT
TRBV7-9	TRBJ2-3	16	NA	few	CASSSGPNPYTDTQYF	TGTGCCAGCAGCTCCGGCCCCAACCCATACACAGATACGCAGTATTTT
TRBV6-5	TRBJ2-3	15	NA	many	CASSYSITRTDTQYF	TGTGCCAGCAGTTACTCGATAACTAGGACAGATACGCAGTATTTT
TRBV10-3	TRBJ2-2	15	TRBD1	many	CAISRQGARTGELFF	TGTGCCATCAGTCGACAGGGGGCTCGCACCGGGGAGCTGTTTTTT
TRBV9	TRBJ2-2	14	NA	many	CASSVVSGSGELFF	TGTGCCAGCAGCGTAGTATCGGGTTCCGGGGAGCTGTTTTTT
TRBV19	TRBJ2-7	16	TRBD1	NA	CASSISFGTGSYEQYF	TGTGCCAGTAGTATTTCCTTCGGGACAGGGTCCTACGAGCAGTACTTC
TRBV12-5	TRBJ2-7	16	TRBD2	NA	CASGLFWGEGTYEQYF	TGTGCTAGTGGTTTATTTTGGGGGGAGGGCACCTACGAGCAGTACTTC
TRBV6-5	TRBJ2-3	17	TRBD2	NA	CASSGFSGGRGTDTQYF	TGTGCCAGCAGTGGGTTTTCGGGAGGGCGGGGTACAGATACGCAGTATTTT
TRBV20-1	TRBJ2-1	16	NA	NA	CTPSQTGTNSYNEQFF	TGCACTCCGTCGCAGACAGGGACTAACTCCTACAATGAGCAGTTCTTC
TRBV5-4	TRBJ2-3	15	TRBD2	NA	CASGPGGDGTDTQYF	TGTGCCAGCGGCCCCGGGGGGGACGGCACAGATACGCAGTATTTT
TRBV28	TRBJ2-3	16	TRBD2	many	CASSPSGTKLADTQYF	TGTGCCAGCAGTCCCTCCGGGACTAAGTTAGCAGATACGCAGTATTTT
TRBV7-9	TRBJ2-5	14	TRBD1	NA	CASRTTGAQETQYF	TGTGCCAGCAGGACGACAGGGGCCCAAGAGACCCAGTACTTC
TRBV5-4	TRBJ1-1	12	NA	many	CASSRGNTEAFF	TGTGCCAGCAGCAGGGGAAACACTGAAGCTTTCTTT
TRBV6-2/TRBV6-3	TRBJ2-3	14	NA	few	CASSYGQIADTQYF	TGTGCCAGCAGCTACGGCCAGATTGCAGATACGCAGTATTTT
TRBV10-3	TRBJ2-7	15	NA	many	CAISESLGPPYEQYF	TGTGCCATCAGTGAGTCGTTGGGACCCCCCTACGAGCAGTACTTC
TRBV9	TRBJ1-1	18	TRBD1	NA	CASSAREAGQGLNTEAFF	TGTGCCAGCAGCGCGAGGGAGGCGGGACAGGGGTTGAACACTGAAGCTTTCTTT
TRBV6-1	TRBJ1-5	15	NA	many	CASSELLASNQPQHF	TGTGCCAGCAGTGAACTCTTGGCTAGCAATCAGCCCCAGCATTTT
TRBV6-1	TRBJ2-7	17	TRBD1	few	CASSEAVDRGFSYEQYF	TGTGCCAGCAGTGAAGCTGTGGACAGGGGGTTTTCCTACGAGCAGTACTTC
TRBV15	TRBJ2-3	15	NA	many	CATSRAFHQPDTQYF	TGTGCCACCAGCAGAGCCTTCCACCAACCAGATACGCAGTATTTT
TRBV9	TRBJ2-7	15	TRBD2	many	CASSVAAGEVYEQYF	TGTGCCAGCAGCGTAGCGGCGGGGGAAGTCTACGAGCAGTACTTC
TRBV5-4	TRBJ1-6	12	NA	NA	CASSFGSSPLHF	TGTGCCAGCAGCTTTGGGTCTTCACCCCTCCACTTT
TRBV4-1	TRBJ1-4	15	NA	many	CASSQDRGLSEKLFF	TGCGCCAGCAGCCAAGACAGGGGCCTAAGTGAAAAACTGTTTTTT
TRBV3-1	TRBJ1-1	15	NA	NA	CATQPSYGVNTEAFF	TGTGCCACCCAACCATCATATGGGGTGAACACTGAAGCTTTCTTT
TRBV7-2	TRBJ2-1	15	TRBD2	NA	CASKLAGGLYNEQFF	TGTGCCAGCAAACTAGCGGGAGGGCTCTACAATGAGCAGTTCTTC
TRBV20-1	TRBJ2-4	12	NA	many	CSVHDAKNIQYF	TGCAGTGTTCATGATGCCAAAAACATTCAGTACTTC
TRBV24-1	TRBJ2-7	12	NA	many	CATSDSGGNRYF	TGTGCCACCAGTGATTCGGGCGGGAACCGGTACTTC
TRBV20-1	TRBJ2-7	14	NA	NA	CSARDYRQLYEQYF	TGCAGTGCTAGAGATTATCGACAGCTCTACGAGCAGTACTTC
TRBV6-5	TRBJ2-3	15	NA	NA	CASSYERRGTDTQYF	TGTGCCAGCAGTTACGAGCGACGGGGCACAGATACGCAGTATTTT
TRBV30	TRBJ2-3	15	TRBD1	many	CAWTEGATSTDTQYF	TGTGCCTGGACCGAGGGGGCTACAAGCACAGATACGCAGTATTTT
TRBV14	TRBJ2-3	16	TRBD2	few	CASSQALGGVTDTQYF	TGTGCCAGCAGCCAAGCCCTCGGGGGGGTCACAGATACGCAGTATTTT
TRBV11-2	TRBJ2-7	15	NA	few	CASSFDRTHSYEQYF	TGTGCCAGCAGCTTCGATAGAACCCACTCCTACGAGCAGTACTTC
TRBV18	TRBJ2-5	14	TRBD1	many	CASSSSTGEETQYF	TGTGCCAGCTCATCGTCGACAGGGGAAGAGACCCAGTACTTC
TRBV27	TRBJ2-5	15	TRBD2	NA	CASSLSGLATETQYF	TGTGCCAGCAGTTTGTCGGGACTAGCGACAGAGACCCAGTACTTC
TRBV3-1	TRBJ2-3	14	NA	many	CASSQGRYTDTQYF	TGTGCCAGCAGCCAAGGGCGTTACACAGATACGCAGTATTTT
TRBV6-2/TRBV6-3	TRBJ2-7	18	TRBD2	few	CASSYSVLAGGQTYEQYF	TGTGCCAGCAGTTACTCGGTTCTAGCGGGAGGCCAAACCTACGAGCAGTACTTC
TRBV7-9	TRBJ1-2	16	TRBD1	NA	CASSLGGTGPNYGYTF	TGTGCCAGCAGCTTAGGTGGGACAGGGCCTAACTATGGCTACACCTTC
TRBV11-2	TRBJ1-1	13	NA	many	CASSSVLNTEAFF	TGTGCCAGCAGCTCCGTCTTGAACACTGAAGCTTTCTTT
TRBV7-2	TRBJ2-7	14	NA	many	CASSPVGALNEQYF	TGTGCCAGCAGCCCTGTCGGGGCCCTAAACGAGCAGTACTTC